These 9 T cell receptor beta chains were sequenced from one sample in a study of shared T cell receptors in the human thymus (dated by TCRdb to about 2021). The receptor library was made with the immunoSEQ multiplex PCR assay. TCRdb retrieved this table from immuneACCESS and kept in-frame rearrangements only. Not all clones are present; in checked studies, unresolved V genes account for under half, and no reason is known for the remainder. Present in this sample are 600,000 or so clones, approximately 87% of which were seen just once. Together, the top ten hold roughly 0.0094% of the sample. These data are also associated with another study on human thymus T cells.

The sample comprised thymocytes. These receptors all come from a boy younger than two with a congenital heart defect. Donor details come from another sample of the same person, matched by shared clones.

This clone was counted once. The chain uses TRBV9 and TRBJ2-7; D is unclear. Germline values: CDR1 SGDLS, CDR2 YYNGEE. The CDR3 runs to 14 residues. Trimming pared 1 base from V and 4 bases from J, leaving 12 bases between. CDR3: CASSVLGSGYEQYF. DNA of the CDR3: TGTGCCAGCAGCGTATTGGGCTCTGGATACGAGCAGTACTTC.

The gene calls are TRBV28 and TRBJ1-1; TRBD1 might be the D (5 bases). The CDR3 length is 15 residues. Deletions cut 2 bases from V and 5 bases from J, with 15 bases between. The germline V gene has CDR1 MDHEN and CDR2 SYDVKM. The CDR3 sequence: CASSLRRGYKTEAFF. The CDR3, as DNA: TGTGCCAGCAGTTTAAGGCGGGGCTACAAGACTGAAGCTTTCTTT.

In the case of this clone: The junction departs from germline at one end; a sequencing error may be responsible. The chain carries TRBV15 and TRBJ1-4, with TRBD1 matching over 7 bases. Germline V gene sequence: CDR1 LNHNV, CDR2 YYDKDF (reference sequence). The CDR3 consists of 15 residues. The CDR3 coding sequence is TGTGCCACCAGCCCCCGGACAGGAACTGATGAAAAACTGTTTTTT. Translation: CATSPRTGTDEKLFF.

The J gene is TRBJ1-1, the V gene TRBV4-3; TRBD1 agrees at 9 bases. The CDR3 contains 15 residues. CDR1 and CDR2 from the germline V gene are LGHNA and YSLEER. J was trimmed by 5 bases and V by 0 bases; bases with no gene match: 4. The DNA for the CDR3 is TGCGCCAGCAGCCAAGATAAGGACAGGGGAACTGAAGCTTTCTTT. This codes for CASSQDKDRGTEAFF.

This rearrangement joins TRBV6-5 to TRBJ2-7, with 7 bases that match TRBD2. From germline, CDR1 is MNHEY and CDR2 SVGAGI. The CDR3 sequence is 12 residues long. Losses at the gene ends were 5 bases for V and 6 bases for J; bases not matched to a gene: 4. CDR3 sequence (DNA): TGTGCCAGCAGTCCCCGCGGGGGCGAGCAGTACTTC. Protein: CASSPRGGEQYF.

This clone turned up a few times. The gene calls are TRBV7-2 and TRBJ2-7; a weak D match, TRBD1 (5 bases). Trimming removed 5 bases from V and 2 bases from J, with 13 bases in between. The CDR3 runs to 14 residues. Germline V CDR1 and CDR2: SGHTA, FQGNSA. As DNA, the CDR3 is TGTGCCAGCAGCCCATACCCGACAGCCTACGAGCAGTACTTC. It specifies CASSPYPTAYEQYF.

The J gene is TRBJ1-1, the V gene TRBV7-9, with 7 bases that match TRBD1. V shed 5 bases, J shed 6 bases, and the junction held 9 bases outside the gene matches. CDR3 length: 14 amino acids. Per the germline V gene, CDR1 is SEHNR and CDR2 is FQNEAQ (reference sequence). DNA of the CDR3: TGTGCCAGCAGCGCGACAGGGATAACCTCTGAAGCTTTCTTT. The encoded protein is CASSATGITSEAFF.

This clone has only one observation. The V call is TRBV5-1, the J call TRBJ2-7; D may be TRBD1 (6 bases). The length of the CDR3 is 14 residues. Germline CDR1 reads SGHRS; CDR2 reads YFSETQ. Trimming took off 4 bases at V and 2 bases at J, with 13 bases between the two ends. DNA of the CDR3: TGCGCCAGCAGCGGGGAACAGGGCCCCTACGAGCAGTACTTC. Translating gives CASSGEQGPYEQYF.

The rearrangement joins TRBV5-1 to TRBJ2-5; 9 nucleotides match TRBD1. Germline trimming cut 2 bases from V and 5 bases from J; bases unmatched to any gene: 7. Looked up from germline, CDR1 is SGHRS and CDR2 is YFSETQ. The CDR3 runs 15 residues. DNA of the CDR3: TGCGCCAGCAGCTTCGAACAGGGGGCGGGGGAGACCCAGTACTTC. Translated: CASSFEQGAGETQYF. Variable domain in full (rest from reference TRBV5-1 and TRBJ2-5): KAGVTQTPRYLIKTRGQQVTLSCSPISGHRSVSWYQQTPGQGLQFLFEYFSETQRNKGNFPGRFSGRQFSNSRSEMNVSTLELGDSALYLCASSFEQGAGETQYFGPGTRLLVL.